A selection of T cell receptor beta chains follows, all from one sample in a study of neurological immune-mediated disorders. MiXCR was run by TCRdb on the 5' RACE reads, yielding one entry per CDR3 protein. The data show tens of thousands of distinct CDR3 sequences, 3.4% seen once. Material for sequencing was PBMCs. All receptors come from a man aged 40-55 years with multiple sclerosis. Both conserved end residues are part of each CDR3. Fields, in order: CDR3 length, V gene, J gene, CDR3 protein.

>14|TRBV7-9|TRBJ2-5
CASSFTSAGETQYF
>14|TRBV5-1|TRBJ2-7
CASSLWGQAYEQYF
>15|TRBV29-1|TRBJ1-1
CSVERGKRLSDEAFF
>10|TRBV29-1|TRBJ2-1
CSAKTTEQFF
>14|TRBV5-6|TRBJ1-2
CASSFGRGLYGYTF
>15|TRBV4-2|TRBJ2-2
CASSQDLAGAGELFF
>16|TRBV27|TRBJ2-3
CASSSSGPPVSNTQYF
>14|TRBV2|TRBJ1-2
CASSPQGQGVGYTF
>14|TRBV12-3/TRBV12-4|TRBJ2-1
CASSSGTPENEQFF
>16|TRBV5-1|TRBJ2-7
CASSLSLGTGKNEQYF
>12|TRBV20-1|TRBJ2-7
CSVNGRKYEQYF
>16|TRBV20-1|TRBJ1-6
CSARRDPGTYNSTLNF
>14|TRBV7-9|TRBJ2-4
CASSPGTSVNIQYF
>15|TRBV20-1|TRBJ1-3
CSARDRTHSGNTIYF
>15|TRBV5-5|TRBJ2-1
CASMWGGVSYNEQFF
>14|TRBV5-1|TRBJ2-7
CASSLERGAGEQYF
>15|TRBV5-1|TRBJ2-1
CASSPGTSGGGEQFF
>16|TRBV29-1|TRBJ1-1
CSVEDLMTGGDTEAFF
>14|TRBV5-6|TRBJ1-5
CASSSTGGHQPQHF
>18|TRBV5-6|TRBJ2-3
CASSLVSNLPGRTDTQYF
>17|TRBV24-1|TRBJ2-2
CATSDSGTHIYTGELFF
>13|TRBV5-1|TRBJ1-1
CASSSLQGAEAFF
>17|TRBV12-3/TRBV12-4|TRBJ2-6
CASTYRDQPSGANVLTF
>13|TRBV6-6|TRBJ1-1
CASKTTGNTEAFF
>16|TRBV12-3/TRBV12-4|TRBJ2-1
CASSLRLAGGPWEQFF
>12|TRBV20-1|TRBJ2-7
CSARRNSYEQYF
>15|TRBV5-1|TRBJ1-6
CASSLGSGANSPLHF
>15|TRBV6-5|TRBJ2-1
CASSTLESSYNEQFF
>16|TRBV7-8|TRBJ1-5
CASSLVPGQGNQPQHF
>12|TRBV2|TRBJ1-5
CASSGWGEPQHF
>12|TRBV5-1|TRBJ1-1
CASSRDGLEAFF
>15|TRBV7-9|TRBJ1-3
CASSSGRSSGNTIYF
>13|TRBV29-1|TRBJ1-5
CSGAGGVDQPQHF
>16|TRBV20-1|TRBJ2-2
CSARAGGLGGSGELFF
>13|TRBV6-1|TRBJ1-5
CASTLLGGQPQHF
>15|TRBV30|TRBJ1-5
CAWTPGQGGNQPQHF
>16|TRBV5-1|TRBJ1-2
CASSLAGGQNFYGYTF
>13|TRBV29-1|TRBJ2-5
CSVGTGGEETQYF
>15|TRBV27|TRBJ1-2
CAVALRGTFGYGYTF
>15|TRBV12-3/TRBV12-4|TRBJ2-3
CASSLQPDRGDTQYF
>14|TRBV6-5|TRBJ1-2
CASWARGGTYGYTF
>12|TRBV7-7|TRBJ2-2
CASSPNTGALFF
>15|TRBV6-5|TRBJ1-2
CASSNTGTGPYGYTF
>15|TRBV29-1|TRBJ1-1
CSVGGQGGGYTEAFF
>14|TRBV20-1|TRBJ2-3
CSARPGQGTDTQYF
>15|TRBV7-2|TRBJ1-5
CASSLVAGLNQPQHF